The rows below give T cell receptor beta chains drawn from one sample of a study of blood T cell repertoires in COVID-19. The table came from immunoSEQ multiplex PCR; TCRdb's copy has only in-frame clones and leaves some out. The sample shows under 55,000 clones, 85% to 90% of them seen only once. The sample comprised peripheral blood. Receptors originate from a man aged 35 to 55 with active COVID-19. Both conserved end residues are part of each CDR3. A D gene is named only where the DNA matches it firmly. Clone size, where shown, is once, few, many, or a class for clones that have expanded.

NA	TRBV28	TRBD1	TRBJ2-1	CAISLGTGVNEQFF	TGTGCCATCTCGCTAGGGACAGGGGTAAATGAGCAGTTCTTC
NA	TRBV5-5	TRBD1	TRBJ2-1	CASKDRVEQFF	TGTGCCAGCAAGGACAGGGTGGAGCAGTTCTTC
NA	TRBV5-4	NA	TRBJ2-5	CASSQRTAQETQYF	TGTGCCAGCAGCCAGCGGACAGCTCAAGAGACCCAGTACTTC
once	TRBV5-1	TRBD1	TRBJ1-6	CASSPAGTGIYNSPLHF	TGCGCCAGCAGCCCCGCCGGGACAGGGATCTATAATTCACCCCTCCACTTT
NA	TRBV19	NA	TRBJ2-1	CASSLPGRYPYNEQFF	TGTGCCAGTAGTCTCCCGGGGAGGTACCCCTACAATGAGCAGTTCTTC
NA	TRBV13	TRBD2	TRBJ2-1	CASSAPSGTYNEQFF	TGTGCCAGCAGCGCCCCTAGCGGTACCTACAATGAGCAGTTCTTC
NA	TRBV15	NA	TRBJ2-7	CATSRERRQPNEQYF	TGTGCCACCAGCAGAGAGCGGCGGCAGCCAAACGAGCAGTACTTC
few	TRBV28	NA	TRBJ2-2	CAGRGSPNTGELFF	TGTGCAGGTCGGGGGTCTCCGAACACCGGGGAGCTGTTTTTT
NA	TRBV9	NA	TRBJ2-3	CASSDLLLEGTDTQYF	TGTGCCAGCAGTGATCTCCTACTAGAAGGCACAGATACGCAGTATTTT
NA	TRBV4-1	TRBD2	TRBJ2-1	CASSLSGRGDNEQFF	TGCGCCAGCAGCCTTAGCGGGAGGGGCGACAATGAGCAGTTCTTC
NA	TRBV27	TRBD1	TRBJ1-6	CASSFRGDNSPLHF	TGTGCCAGCAGTTTCAGGGGGGATAATTCACCCCTCCACTTT
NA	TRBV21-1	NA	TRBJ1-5	CASSKVGRLSNQPQHF	TGTGCCAGCAGCAAAGTTGGCAGGTTAAGCAATCAGCCCCAGCATTTT
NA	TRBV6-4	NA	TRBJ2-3	CASSDSAGAGDTQYF	TGTGCCAGCAGTGACTCGGCGGGGGCCGGAGATACGCAGTATTTT
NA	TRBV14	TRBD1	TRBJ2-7	CASSRGQGPYEQYF	TGTGCCAGCAGCCGTGGACAGGGCCCCTACGAGCAGTACTTC
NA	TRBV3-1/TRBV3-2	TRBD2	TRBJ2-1	CASSYGTSGWVNEQFF	TGTGCCAGCAGCTATGGGACTAGCGGGTGGGTCAATGAGCAGTTCTTC
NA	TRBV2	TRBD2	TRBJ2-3	CASSEAVSGRGAQYF	TGTGCCAGCAGTGAAGCTGTCAGCGGGAGAGGGGCGCAGTATTTT
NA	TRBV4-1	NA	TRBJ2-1	CASSQRGSQGNEQFF	TGCGCCAGCAGCCAACGTGGTTCCCAGGGAAATGAGCAGTTCTTC
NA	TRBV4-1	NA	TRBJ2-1	CASSQEGWGGPEQFF	TGCGCCAGCAGCCAAGAAGGGTGGGGCGGCCCCGAGCAGTTCTTC
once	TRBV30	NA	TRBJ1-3	CAWSVNRVTGNTIYF	TGTGCCTGGAGTGTAAACAGGGTAACTGGAAACACCATATATTTT
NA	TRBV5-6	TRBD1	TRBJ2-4	CASSLGDRERNIQYF	TGTGCCAGCAGCTTGGGGGACAGGGAAAGAAACATTCAGTACTTC
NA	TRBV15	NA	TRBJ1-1	CATSSDEYRANTEAFF	TGTGCCACCAGCAGCGACGAATACAGGGCGAACACTGAAGCTTTCTTT
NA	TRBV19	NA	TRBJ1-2	CASSSLTRQRRADGYTF	TGTGCCAGTAGTTCCCTAACACGACAGAGACGAGCAGATGGCTACACCTTC
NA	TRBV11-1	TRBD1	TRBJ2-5	CASSSATGIGAETQYF	TGTGCCAGCAGCTCAGCGACAGGGATAGGGGCAGAGACCCAGTACTTC
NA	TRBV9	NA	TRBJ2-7	CASSPRDSLSSYEQYF	TGTGCCAGCAGCCCACGGGACTCCCTGAGCTCCTACGAGCAGTACTTC
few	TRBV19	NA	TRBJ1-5	CASSNRLEPQHF	TGTGCCAGTAGTAACCGACTCGAGCCCCAGCATTTT
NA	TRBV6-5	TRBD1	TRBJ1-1	CASIDRDRGGTEAFF	TGTGCCAGCATAGACCGGGACAGGGGTGGAACTGAAGCTTTCTTT
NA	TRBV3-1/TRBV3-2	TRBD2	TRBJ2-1	CASSPGLAGVGEQFF	TGTGCCAGCAGCCCAGGACTAGCGGGAGTCGGTGAGCAGTTCTTC
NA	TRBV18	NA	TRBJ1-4	CASSPPPGLGGNEKLFF	TGTGCCAGCTCACCACCTCCCGGCCTCGGCGGGAATGAAAAACTGTTTTTT
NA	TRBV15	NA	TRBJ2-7	CATQYLTGPYEQYF	TGTGCCACTCAATATCTGACAGGACCCTACGAGCAGTACTTC
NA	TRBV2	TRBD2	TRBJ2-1	CASSVAGGPGDEQFF	TGTGCCAGCAGTGTAGCGGGAGGGCCGGGGGATGAGCAGTTCTTC
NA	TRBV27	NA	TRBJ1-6	CASKWGGANSPLHF	TGTGCCAGCAAATGGGGGGGCGCGAATTCACCCCTCCACTTT
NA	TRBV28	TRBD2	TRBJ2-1	CASSFIATSGLFF	TGTGCCAGCAGTTTCATCGCGACTAGCGGGCTGTTCTTC
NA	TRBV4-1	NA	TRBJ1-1	CASSQDPRYGDTEAFF	TGCGCCAGCAGCCAAGACCCCCGATACGGGGACACTGAAGCTTTCTTT
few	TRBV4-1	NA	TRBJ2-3	CASSQVKGGTQYF	TGCGCCAGCAGCCAAGTTAAAGGGGGTACGCAGTATTTT
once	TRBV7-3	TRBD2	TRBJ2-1	CASSLTSGRKGEQFF	TGTGCCAGCAGCTTAACTAGCGGGAGAAAGGGTGAGCAGTTCTTC
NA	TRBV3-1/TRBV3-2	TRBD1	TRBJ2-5	CASSLETAGQEETQYF	TGTGCCAGCAGCCTCGAGACCGCGGGACAGGAAGAGACCCAGTACTTC
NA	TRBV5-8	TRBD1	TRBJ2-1	CASSSGQGRGEQFF	TGTGCCAGCAGCTCGGGACAGGGGCGAGGAGAGCAGTTCTTC
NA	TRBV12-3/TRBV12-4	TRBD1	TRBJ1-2	CASSRLRDSYYTF	TGTGCCAGCAGTCGCCTGAGGGACAGCTACTACACCTTC
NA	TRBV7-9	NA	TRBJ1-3	CASSLARGNTIYF	TGTGCCAGCAGCTTAGCCAGAGGAAACACCATATATTTT
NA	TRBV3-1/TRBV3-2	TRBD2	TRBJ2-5	CASSPPGTSGRRETQYF	TGTGCCAGCAGCCCGCCGGGGACTAGCGGGAGAAGGGAGACCCAGTACTTC
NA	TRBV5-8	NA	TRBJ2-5	CASSPSGWTQYF	TGTGCCAGCAGCCCGAGCGGGTGGACCCAGTACTTC
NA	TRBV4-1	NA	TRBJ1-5	CASSKDSNQPQHF	TGCGCCAGCAGCAAGGACAGTAATCAGCCCCAGCATTTT
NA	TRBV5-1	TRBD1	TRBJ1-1	CASSSAGGRFGTEAFF	TGCGCCAGCAGCTCCGCAGGGGGTCGATTTGGCACTGAAGCTTTCTTT
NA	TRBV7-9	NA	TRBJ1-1	CASSLGANKAFF	TGTGCCAGCAGCTTAGGGGCGAACAAAGCTTTCTTT
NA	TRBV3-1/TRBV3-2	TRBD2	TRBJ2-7	CASSQRLAGVGSEQYF	TGTGCCAGCAGCCAAAGACTAGCGGGAGTTGGAAGCGAGCAGTACTTC
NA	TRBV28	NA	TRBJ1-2	CASSFESGPYGYTF	TGTGCCAGCAGTTTTGAGTCTGGGCCATATGGCTACACCTTC
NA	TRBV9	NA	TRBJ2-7	CASSVAPGSSYEQYF	TGTGCCAGCAGCGTAGCCCCGGGAAGCTCCTACGAGCAGTACTTC
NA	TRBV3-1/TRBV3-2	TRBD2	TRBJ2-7	CASSLAGGSYEQYF	TGTGCCAGCAGCCTAGCGGGAGGGTCCTACGAGCAGTACTTC
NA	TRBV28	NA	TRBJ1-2	CASSLWQGNYGYTF	TGTGCCAGCAGTTTATGGCAGGGGAACTATGGCTACACCTTC
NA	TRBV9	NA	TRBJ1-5	CASSIGQEYQPQHF	TGTGCCAGCAGTATCGGACAAGAATATCAGCCCCAGCATTTT
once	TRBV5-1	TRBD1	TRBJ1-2	CASSGGQGAGYGYTF	TGCGCCAGCAGCGGGGGACAGGGGGCGGGCTATGGCTACACCTTC
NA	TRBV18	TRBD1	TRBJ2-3	CASSPTGTGAGDTQYF	TGTGCCAGCTCACCGACCGGGACAGGGGCGGGAGATACGCAGTATTTT